This T cell receptor beta chain originates from a study of tumor-infiltrating lymphocytes in primary liver carcinoma. Co-extraction yielded RNA and DNA from approximately 20-30 mg of unsorted bulk tissue. Samples were taken from five separate regions (per tumor). V shed 7 bases and J shed 11 bases, with 17 bases lying between them. From germline, CDR1 is MNHEY and CDR2 SVGAGI. The CDR3 runs 12 residues. Priming with a constant-region primer yielded TCR beta cDNA from 400 to 550 ng total RNA. Generation of the TCR beta libraries relied on three nested multiplex PCR rounds using slightly modified ARM-PCR. A C-beta reverse primer and TRBV1-TRBV30 forward primers served in each of the first two PCR rounds, at 10 cycles apiece. TCRdb reanalysed the multiplex PCR reads using MiXCR and keeps one entry per CDR3 protein. Seen here are about 74,000 distinct CDR3 sequences, roughly two thirds observed once, and the top ten hold roughly 26%.

The TCR comes from a man aged 40-49 years with primary liver carcinoma and hepatitis B virus infection. Specimen: liver tumor tissue from sampling region 4. Subset: tumor region T4, right-lateral pole. The chain links TRBV6-5 to TRBJ1-1; possible D gene TRBD1, 6 bases. CDR3 sequence reads: CASIKAGTIAFF. Written as DNA, the CDR3 is TGTGCCAGCATCAAGGCCGGGACAATTGCTTTCTTT.